The rows below give T cell receptor beta chains drawn from one sample of a study of blood T cell repertoires in COVID-19. Sequencing used immunoSEQ multiplex PCR; TCRdb keeps in-frame clones, though not all of them. The sample has approximately 35,000 clones, 90% to 95% seen once. Material: peripheral blood. The receptor set was obtained from a human donor in a cohort sampled during active COVID-19. CDR3s include the opening cysteine and the closing phenylalanine or tryptophan. The D gene is left open where the match is weak. Size values are once, few and many counts, or a class for expanded clones, and some rows have none.

v_call: TRBV13; d_call: TRBD1; j_call: TRBJ2-1; clone_size: few; cdr3_aa: CASSLEGDSKNNEQFF; cdr3_nt: TGTGCCAGCAGCTTAGAGGGGGACAGCAAAAACAATGAGCAGTTCTTC
v_call: TRBV7-9; d_call: .; j_call: TRBJ1-3; clone_size: few; cdr3_aa: CASSLEQAYLGNTIYF; cdr3_nt: TGTGCCAGCAGCTTAGAGCAGGCGTATTTAGGAAACACCATATATTTT
v_call: TRBV14; d_call: .; j_call: TRBJ1-5; clone_size: .; cdr3_aa: CASSQAQPNQPQHF; cdr3_nt: TGTGCCAGCAGCCAAGCACAGCCTAATCAGCCCCAGCATTTT
v_call: TRBV19; d_call: .; j_call: TRBJ2-6; clone_size: .; cdr3_aa: CASSIPNSGANVLTF; cdr3_nt: TGTGCCAGTAGTATACCAAACTCTGGGGCCAACGTCCTGACTTTC
v_call: TRBV11-2; d_call: TRBD1; j_call: TRBJ2-7; clone_size: .; cdr3_aa: CASSLDGGQGYEQYF; cdr3_nt: TGTGCCAGCAGCTTAGACGGGGGACAGGGCTACGAGCAGTACTTC
v_call: TRBV5-5; d_call: .; j_call: TRBJ1-1; clone_size: .; cdr3_aa: CASSLGPGRNTEAFF; cdr3_nt: TGTGCCAGCAGCTTGGGTCCGGGGAGGAACACTGAAGCTTTCTTT
v_call: TRBV7-9; d_call: .; j_call: TRBJ1-1; clone_size: .; cdr3_aa: CASSLSIQNEAFF; cdr3_nt: TGTGCCAGCAGCTTGAGCATTCAAAATGAAGCTTTCTTT
v_call: TRBV19; d_call: .; j_call: TRBJ2-7; clone_size: .; cdr3_aa: CASSFTGNSAYEQYF; cdr3_nt: TGTGCCAGTAGCTTTACAGGGAATTCCGCCTACGAGCAGTACTTC
v_call: TRBV5-4; d_call: TRBD2; j_call: TRBJ2-1; clone_size: .; cdr3_aa: CASSHPGLAYQSSYNEQFF; cdr3_nt: TGTGCCAGCAGCCACCCTGGACTAGCCTACCAGAGCTCCTACAATGAGCAGTTCTTC
v_call: TRBV5-1; d_call: .; j_call: TRBJ2-1; clone_size: .; cdr3_aa: CASSLALTGYDSYNEQFF; cdr3_nt: TGCGCCAGCAGCTTGGCGTTGACAGGCTACGATTCCTACAATGAGCAGTTCTTC
v_call: TRBV23-1; d_call: TRBD1; j_call: TRBJ1-5; clone_size: .; cdr3_aa: CASTSGTGGYSITQPQHF; cdr3_nt: TGCGCCAGCACCTCCGGGACAGGGGGATACTCTATTACTCAGCCCCAGCATTTT
v_call: TRBV3-1/TRBV3-2; d_call: TRBD2; j_call: TRBJ2-5; clone_size: .; cdr3_aa: CASSPSVGLATPRETQYF; cdr3_nt: TGTGCCAGCAGCCCAAGCGTAGGACTAGCGACCCCACGGGAGACCCAGTACTTC
v_call: TRBV15; d_call: TRBD2; j_call: TRBJ2-7; clone_size: .; cdr3_aa: CATRGPGLGSSGGYEQYF; cdr3_nt: TGTGCCACCAGGGGACCGGGACTAGGTTCATCCGGGGGCTACGAGCAGTACTTC
v_call: TRBV27; d_call: .; j_call: TRBJ1-1; clone_size: .; cdr3_aa: CASSLVGQVEAFF; cdr3_nt: TGTGCCAGCAGTTTGGTGGGGCAAGTTGAAGCTTTCTTT
v_call: TRBV27; d_call: TRBD2; j_call: TRBJ2-2; clone_size: .; cdr3_aa: CASSSGLAGVQTWNTGELFF; cdr3_nt: TGTGCCAGCAGTTCGGGACTAGCGGGAGTTCAGACTTGGAACACCGGGGAGCTGTTTTTT
v_call: TRBV6-5; d_call: .; j_call: TRBJ2-3; clone_size: .; cdr3_aa: CATPGVLTTDTQYF; cdr3_nt: TGTGCCACCCCGGGAGTCTTGACCACAGATACGCAGTATTTT
v_call: TRBV7-6; d_call: .; j_call: TRBJ2-3; clone_size: .; cdr3_aa: CASSPGQLDTQYF; cdr3_nt: TGTGCCAGCAGTCCTGGCCAATTGGATACGCAGTATTTT
v_call: TRBV9; d_call: .; j_call: TRBJ1-2; clone_size: .; cdr3_aa: CASSADSYGRYTF; cdr3_nt: TGTGCCAGCAGCGCGGACAGTTATGGCAGGTACACCTTC
v_call: TRBV30; d_call: TRBD1; j_call: TRBJ2-7; clone_size: .; cdr3_aa: CAWSVRDRITYEQYF; cdr3_nt: TGTGCCTGGAGTGTACGGGACAGGATCACCTACGAGCAGTACTTC
v_call: TRBV6-9; d_call: .; j_call: TRBJ1-1; clone_size: .; cdr3_aa: CASLPPFGRQAKNTEAFF; cdr3_nt: TGTGCCAGCCTGCCCCCTTTTGGTCGACAGGCGAAAAACACTGAAGCTTTCTTT
v_call: TRBV7-3; d_call: TRBD1; j_call: TRBJ1-1; clone_size: .; cdr3_aa: CASSSQGEAEAFF; cdr3_nt: TGTGCCAGCAGTTCACAGGGGGAGGCTGAAGCTTTCTTT
v_call: TRBV6-1; d_call: TRBD2; j_call: TRBJ2-1; clone_size: .; cdr3_aa: CASSELAGGLDEQFF; cdr3_nt: TGTGCCAGCAGTGAACTAGCGGGAGGGTTGGATGAGCAGTTCTTC
v_call: TRBV6-5; d_call: TRBD1; j_call: TRBJ1-1; clone_size: .; cdr3_aa: CASTQGARDTEAFF; cdr3_nt: TGTGCCAGCACCCAGGGGGCGAGGGACACTGAAGCTTTCTTT
v_call: TRBV5-4; d_call: TRBD1; j_call: TRBJ2-5; clone_size: .; cdr3_aa: CASSLGDRSGTQYF; cdr3_nt: TGTGCCAGCAGCTTGGGGGACAGGTCGGGAACCCAGTACTTC
v_call: TRBV3-1/TRBV3-2; d_call: .; j_call: TRBJ2-3; clone_size: .; cdr3_aa: CATRRDTNTDTQYF; cdr3_nt: TGTGCCACCCGTAGGGACACTAACACAGATACGCAGTATTTT
v_call: TRBV5-4; d_call: TRBD2; j_call: TRBJ2-7; clone_size: once; cdr3_aa: CASSFPGGSYEQYF; cdr3_nt: TGTGCCAGCAGCTTTCCGGGAGGGTCCTACGAGCAGTACTTC
v_call: TRBV6-6; d_call: .; j_call: TRBJ2-3; clone_size: .; cdr3_aa: CASSNRATVTDTQYF; cdr3_nt: TGTGCCAGCAGTAACAGGGCTACGGTCACAGATACGCAGTATTTT
v_call: TRBV7-9; d_call: .; j_call: TRBJ2-3; clone_size: .; cdr3_aa: CASSSGEDTQYF; cdr3_nt: TGTGCCAGCAGCTCGGGAGAAGATACGCAGTATTTT
v_call: TRBV7-2; d_call: .; j_call: TRBJ2-2; clone_size: few; cdr3_aa: CASSTKGDGELFF; cdr3_nt: TGTGCCAGCAGCACAAAAGGGGACGGGGAGCTGTTTTTT
v_call: TRBV7-3; d_call: .; j_call: TRBJ1-1; clone_size: .; cdr3_aa: CASSSGGAMNTEAFF; cdr3_nt: TGTGCCAGCAGCTCTGGAGGAGCCATGAACACTGAAGCTTTCTTT
v_call: TRBV3-1/TRBV3-2; d_call: TRBD2; j_call: TRBJ2-1; clone_size: .; cdr3_aa: CASSRQLAGVGNEQFF; cdr3_nt: TGTGCCAGCAGCCGGCAACTAGCGGGAGTGGGCAATGAGCAGTTCTTC
v_call: TRBV2; d_call: .; j_call: TRBJ2-1; clone_size: .; cdr3_aa: CASSTGRGEQFF; cdr3_nt: TGTGCCAGCAGTACAGGGCGTGGTGAGCAGTTCTTC
v_call: TRBV2; d_call: .; j_call: TRBJ2-1; clone_size: once; cdr3_aa: CASSVRSGNNEQFF; cdr3_nt: TGTGCCAGCTCTGTGCGGTCAGGGAACAATGAGCAGTTCTTC
v_call: TRBV2; d_call: TRBD1; j_call: TRBJ2-1; clone_size: .; cdr3_aa: CASSAQGGPYNEQFF; cdr3_nt: TGTGCCAGCAGCGCACAGGGGGGACCCTACAATGAGCAGTTCTTC
v_call: TRBV30; d_call: .; j_call: TRBJ2-5; clone_size: .; cdr3_aa: CAWSHGTPSGAQYF; cdr3_nt: TGTGCCTGGAGTCACGGGACTCCGAGTGGGGCCCAGTACTTC
v_call: TRBV7-2; d_call: TRBD1; j_call: TRBJ1-4; clone_size: once; cdr3_aa: CASSPQGLQEKLFF; cdr3_nt: TGTGCCAGCAGCCCACAGGGGTTGCAAGAAAAACTGTTTTTT
v_call: TRBV12-3/TRBV12-4; d_call: .; j_call: TRBJ2-2; clone_size: .; cdr3_aa: CASSSLTGELFF; cdr3_nt: TGTGCCAGCAGTTCCCTAACCGGGGAGCTGTTTTTT
v_call: TRBV7-7; d_call: .; j_call: TRBJ1-1; clone_size: .; cdr3_aa: CASSLWRGGTSNTEAFF; cdr3_nt: TGTGCTAGCAGCTTATGGCGGGGAGGGACATCTAACACTGAAGCTTTCTTT
v_call: TRBV6-2/TRBV6-3; d_call: TRBD1; j_call: TRBJ2-7; clone_size: .; cdr3_aa: CASSYSWTGESYEQYF; cdr3_nt: TGTGCCAGCAGTTACTCCTGGACAGGGGAATCCTACGAGCAGTACTTC
v_call: TRBV5-6; d_call: .; j_call: TRBJ1-1; clone_size: .; cdr3_aa: CASSLIGRVAFF; cdr3_nt: TGTGCCAGCAGCTTGATAGGCAGGGTGGCTTTCTTT
v_call: TRBV6-5; d_call: .; j_call: TRBJ2-7; clone_size: .; cdr3_aa: CASSLDSYEQYF; cdr3_nt: TGTGCCAGCAGCCTTGACAGTTACGAGCAGTACTTC
v_call: TRBV10-1; d_call: .; j_call: TRBJ1-1; clone_size: .; cdr3_aa: CASSSGPGTEAFF; cdr3_nt: TGCGCCAGCAGCTCGGGTCCCGGCACTGAAGCTTTCTTT
v_call: TRBV19; d_call: TRBD2; j_call: TRBJ2-3; clone_size: .; cdr3_aa: CASSPTRGLATNTQYF; cdr3_nt: TGTGCCAGTAGCCCAACCCGGGGACTAGCTACAAATACGCAGTATTTT
v_call: TRBV6-1; d_call: .; j_call: TRBJ1-2; clone_size: .; cdr3_aa: CASSEGRGYYGYTF; cdr3_nt: TGTGCCAGCAGTGAGGGCAGGGGTTACTATGGCTACACCTTC
v_call: TRBV5-1; d_call: TRBD2; j_call: TRBJ2-2; clone_size: .; cdr3_aa: CASSLASVGGLARTGELFF; cdr3_nt: TGCGCCAGCAGCTTGGCCTCGGTAGGGGGACTAGCTCGAACCGGGGAGCTGTTTTTT
v_call: TRBV11-2; d_call: .; j_call: TRBJ2-1; clone_size: .; cdr3_aa: CASSSISDEQFF; cdr3_nt: TGTGCCAGCAGCTCTATTAGCGATGAGCAGTTCTTC
v_call: TRBV24-1; d_call: .; j_call: TRBJ1-2; clone_size: .; cdr3_aa: CATQGHSNYGYTF; cdr3_nt: TGTGCCACTCAGGGTCACTCTAACTATGGCTACACCTTC
v_call: TRBV9; d_call: .; j_call: TRBJ2-7; clone_size: .; cdr3_aa: CASSALAVGEQYF; cdr3_nt: TGTGCCAGCAGCGCGCTAGCAGTCGGCGAGCAGTACTTC
v_call: TRBV3-1/TRBV3-2; d_call: .; j_call: TRBJ1-2; clone_size: .; cdr3_aa: CASSQGPYGYTF; cdr3_nt: TGTGCCAGCAGCCAAGGGCCCTATGGCTACACCTTC
v_call: TRBV12-3/TRBV12-4; d_call: .; j_call: TRBJ1-4; clone_size: .; cdr3_aa: CASSTVTNEKLFF; cdr3_nt: TGTGCCAGCAGTACAGTAACTAATGAAAAACTGTTTTTT
v_call: TRBV7-9; d_call: TRBD1; j_call: TRBJ1-1; clone_size: .; cdr3_aa: CASSFTGGSEAFF; cdr3_nt: TGTGCCAGCAGCTTTACAGGGGGTAGTGAAGCTTTCTTT